These 32 T cell receptor beta chains came from one sample sequenced in a study of control samples from healthy donors and cancer patients. The table came from immunoSEQ multiplex PCR; TCRdb's copy has only in-frame clones and leaves some out. The sample holds roughly 130,000 clones, about nine tenths seen once. The sequencing sample was made of blood. These receptors were collected from a man aged 18 to 30 in good health.

The rearrangement joins TRBV29-1 to TRBJ2-2; the D is unclear. CDR3 length equals 13 residues. CDR1 is SQVTM and CDR2 is ANQGSEA in the germline V gene. Trimming pared 1 base from V and 4 bases from J, leaving 7 bases between. CDR3 bases: TGCAGCGTTGAAGTCGCGGCCACCGGGGAGCTGTTTTTT. The encoded protein is CSVEVAATGELFF.

The rearrangement joins TRBV19 to TRBJ1-5; a weak D match, TRBD1 (5 bases). Trimming removed 7 bases from V and 7 bases from J, with 23 bases in between. This CDR3 region has 16 residues. The V gene's germline CDR1 is LNHDA and CDR2 SQIVND (reference sequence). The CDR3 region is CASTSPGRGVGQPQHF. The CDR3 DNA is TGTGCCAGTACCTCCCCGGGGCGCGGGGTAGGCCAGCCCCAGCATTTT.

This clone came up once. The CDR3 DNA follows: TGTGCCAGCAGCCGCGGGACTCTCGAGCAGTACTTC. Amino acids: CASSRGTLEQYF. V and J are TRBV11-2 and TRBJ2-7, with D perhaps matching TRBD2 (6 bases). Deletions cut 5 bases from V and 6 bases from J, with 11 bases between. Germline loops: CDR1 SGHAT, CDR2 FQNNGV. CDR3 length: 12 residues.

The chain combines TRBV7-9 with TRBJ1-6, with 8 bases lining up with TRBD1. The junction had 10 bases not matched to a gene; V was cut back by 5 bases and J by 7 bases. CDR1 is SEHNR and CDR2 is FQNEAQ in the germline V gene (reference sequence). This CDR3 has 16 amino acids. DNA of the CDR3: TGTGCCAGCAGCGGAACCTTACAGGGGGGAAATTCACCCCTCCACTTT. Translated, it gives CASSGTLQGGNSPLHF.

The CDR3 nucleotides are TGTGCCAGCAGCGTAGTGGGGACTAGCGGCAATGAGCAGTTCTTC. It specifies CASSVVGTSGNEQFF. This chain uses TRBV9 with TRBJ2-1; TRBD2 agrees at 11 bases. Germline V lookup: CDR1 SGDLS, CDR2 YYNGEE. The CDR3 is 15 amino acids. V shed 0 bases, J shed 6 bases, and the junction held 2 bases outside the gene matches.

The CDR3 nucleotides read TGTGCCAGCAGGATCGGCGACAGGGGAGGAACAAGGGAGACCCAGTACTTC. It is translated as CASRIGDRGGTRETQYF. The V call is TRBV5-6, the J call TRBJ2-5; 8 bases agree with TRBD1. CDR1 is SGHDT and CDR2 is YYEEEE in the germline V gene. Unmatched junction bases numbered 17, after V lost 5 bases and J lost 5 bases. The CDR3 sequence is 17 residues long. The full variable domain, with the rest looked up from reference TRBV5-6 and TRBJ2-5, is DAGVTQSPTHLIKTRGQQVTLRCSPKSGHDTVSWYQQALGQGPQFIFQYYEEEERQRGNFPDRFSGHQFPNYSSELNVNALLLGDSALYLCASRIGDRGGTRETQYFGPGTRLLVL.

V gene TRBV4-1 combines with J gene TRBJ2-5; TRBD2 aligns across 9 bases. With V trimmed by 4 bases and J by 1 base, 4 bases remained unmatched. This CDR3 region has 15 residues. Germline assignment: CDR1 MGHRA and CDR2 YSYEKL. The CDR3 DNA sequence: TGCGCCAGCAGCCGGCTAGCGGGGACCCAAGAGACCCAGTACTTC. Its translation is CASSRLAGTQETQYF.

This chain uses TRBV7-3 with TRBJ2-2, with D possibly being TRBD1 (5 bases). The V and J ends lost 1 base and 7 bases respectively, with 10 bases between them. The V gene's germline CDR1 is SGHTA and CDR2 FQGTGA. This CDR3 region has 14 residues. CDR3: CASSLSQGGGELFF. DNA of the CDR3: TGTGCCAGCAGCTTAAGTCAGGGCGGCGGGGAGCTGTTTTTT.

The V gene is TRBV27, the J gene TRBJ1-2, with TRBD1 as a possible D gene (5 bases). The CDR3 loop spans 13 amino acids. Per the germline V gene, CDR1 is MNHEY and CDR2 is SMNVEV (reference sequence). V was trimmed by 0 bases and J by 5 bases, leaving 7 bases between them. The CDR3 is CASSLSDRYGYTF. As DNA, the CDR3 is TGTGCCAGCAGTTTATCAGACAGATATGGCTACACCTTC.

V usage is TRBV30 and J usage is TRBJ2-2; D is ambiguous. The V end lost 0 bases, the J end lost 6 bases, and 2 bases lay between the germline ends. The CDR3 spans 11 residues. CDR1 is GTSNPN and CDR2 is SVGIG in the germline V gene (reference sequence). CDR3 amino acids: CAWSVPGELFF. The CDR3 DNA reads TGTGCCTGGAGTGTACCCGGGGAGCTGTTTTTT.

This clone came up once. The chain recombines TRBV12-3 or TRBV12-4 with TRBJ2-3; D is uncertain. This CDR3 has 11 amino acids. Trimming pared 3 bases from V and 5 bases from J, leaving 3 bases between. The CDR3 nucleotides are TGTGCCAGCAGTTTTATAGATACGCAGTATTTT. It codes for CASSFIDTQYF.

This chain links TRBV4-2 with TRBJ2-3, with 8 bases aligning to TRBD2. Trimming removed 0 bases from V and 0 bases from J; junction bases left unmatched: 11. Germline loops: CDR1 LGHNA, CDR2 YNFKEQ. The CDR3 has 19 residues. As DNA, the CDR3 is TGTGCCAGCAGCCAAGACCCCCCGACAGCGGGGGATAGCACAGATACGCAGTATTTT. Protein: CASSQDPPTAGDSTDTQYF.

This clone was found a few times. V and J are TRBV2 and TRBJ1-1, with D hard to call. This CDR3 spans 12 amino acids. Germline V gene sequence: CDR1 SNHLY, CDR2 FYNNEI. V gave up 1 base and J gave up 8 bases, with 8 bases separating them. The CDR3 spells CASSEVAGEAFF. The CDR3 DNA is TGTGCCAGCAGTGAAGTGGCTGGAGAAGCTTTCTTT. The whole variable domain, filled in from reference TRBV2 and TRBJ1-1, reads EPEVTQTPSHQVTQMGQEVILRCVPISNHLYFYWYRQILGQKVEFLVSFYNNEISEKSEIFDDQFSVERPDGSNFTLKIRSTKLEDSAMYFCASSEVAGEAFFGQGTRLTVV.

The CDR3 DNA sequence: TGTGCCAGCAGCTTAGTGTCGGATCAGCCCCAGCATTTT. As protein: CASSLVSDQPQHF. The chain is built from TRBV11-2 and TRBJ1-5; no firm D call. CDR1 and CDR2 from the germline V gene are SGHAT and FQNNGV. Between the trimmed V and J ends, which lost 1 base and 5 bases, there was a span of 6 bases. The CDR3 totals 13 residues. Full variable domain (remainder filled in from reference TRBV11-2 and TRBJ1-5): EAGVAQSPRYKIIEKRQSVAFWCNPISGHATLYWYQQILGQGPKLLIQFQNNGVVDDSQLPKDRFSAERLKGVDSTLKIQPAKLEDSAVYLCASSLVSDQPQHFGDGTRLSIL.

The chain uses TRBV3-1 (or the pseudogene TRBV3-2) and TRBJ1-5, with 9 nucleotides matching TRBD1. Germline CDR1 reads LGHDT; CDR2 reads YNNKEL (reference sequence). J lost 7 bases, V lost 3 bases, and 4 bases had no gene match. The CDR3 loop spans 14 amino acids. The CDR3, as DNA: TGTGCCAGCAGCCAGAGGGGACAGGGCCAGCCCCAGCATTTT. Translating it yields CASSQRGQGQPQHF.

In its sample, this clone was seen once. The chain employs TRBV2 and TRBJ2-5; tentatively, D is TRBD1 (6 bases). CDR1 is SNHLY, CDR2 FYNNEI, per germline. Trimming shortened V by 4 bases and J by 1 base, and 10 bases separated the two germline ends. The CDR3 consists of 14 residues. This CDR3 reads CASSVGQLQETQYF. CDR3 DNA: TGTGCCAGCAGTGTTGGACAGCTCCAAGAGACCCAGTACTTC.

V is TRBV6-5 and J is TRBJ2-2; a possible D gene is TRBD1 (6 bases). V lost 0 bases to trimming and J lost 5 bases, with 10 bases between them. Germline assignment: CDR1 MNHEY and CDR2 SVGAGI. The CDR3 spans 15 residues. In DNA, the CDR3 is TGTGCCAGCAGTTACTCGAGAGGGGGTACCGGGGAGCTGTTTTTT. Its protein product is CASSYSRGGTGELFF.

The rearrangement joins TRBV3-1 (or the pseudogene TRBV3-2) to TRBJ2-7; 7 bases match TRBD2. The germline gives CDR1 LGHDT, CDR2 YNNKEL (reference sequence). Trimming cost V 0 bases and J 1 base; bases outside gene matches: 9. There are 17 residues in the CDR3. This CDR3 reads CASSQERGLVTSYEQYF. In nucleotides, the CDR3 is TGTGCCAGCAGCCAAGAGAGAGGACTAGTGACGTCCTACGAGCAGTACTTC.

This clone has a single count. The V call is TRBV5-1, the J call TRBJ2-3; D possibly uses TRBD1 or TRBD2 (6 bases each). There are 16 residues in the CDR3. The V and J ends lost 3 bases and 6 bases respectively, with 20 bases between them. Germline CDR1 reads SGHRS; CDR2 reads YFSETQ. CDR3 region: CASSSTGTGGIDTQYF. As DNA, the CDR3 is TGCGCCAGCAGCTCCACCGGGACCGGGGGCATCGATACGCAGTATTTT.

This clone was detected only once. This chain connects TRBV29-1 to TRBJ2-1, with a tentative D call TRBD2 (6 bases). Germline V lookup: CDR1 SQVTM, CDR2 ANQGSEA. Deletions cut 7 bases from V and 7 bases from J, with 14 bases between. The CDR3 has 12 amino acids. CDR3 in DNA: TGCAGCGGAGCGGGCTACCAGAATGAGCAGTTCTTC. Translation gives CSGAGYQNEQFF.

DNA for the CDR3: TGCGCCAGCAGCCAGGACATCGCAGATACGCAGTATTTT. It encodes CASSQDIADTQYF. The chain employs TRBV5-1 and TRBJ2-3; a possible D gene is TRBD1 (5 bases). V gave up 4 bases and J gave up 4 bases, with 10 bases separating them. The V gene's germline CDR1 is SGHRS and CDR2 YFSETQ. CDR3 size: 13 residues.

CDR3 bases: TGTGCCAGCAGCTCGGAAGGGGGAACTGAAGCTTTCTTT. Translation gives CASSSEGGTEAFF. The chain carries TRBV5-5 and TRBJ1-1; D may be TRBD1 (6 bases). The CDR3 totals 13 residues. The V and J ends lost 3 bases and 5 bases respectively, with 11 bases between them. Germline values: CDR1 SGHKS, CDR2 YYEKEE (reference sequence).

Here the CDR3 DNA reads TGTGCCAGCAGCTTAGTGGCAGGGGGCTGGAATGAGCAGTTCTTC. Translation: CASSLVAGGWNEQFF. This sequence joins TRBV11-2 and TRBJ2-1, with 8 positions matching TRBD1. V lost 1 base to trimming and J lost 7 bases; unmatched junction nucleotides: 6. The length of the CDR3 is 15 residues. Per the germline V gene, CDR1 is SGHAT and CDR2 is FQNNGV.

The chain recombines TRBV21-1 with TRBJ2-1; TRBD1 is taken as the D call from the table, unchecked against the DNA. TRBV21-1 is described as a pseudogene. The CDR3 extends over 13 amino acids. DNA for the CDR3: TGTGCCAGCAGCCCCATGTGGGGCGATGAGCAGTTCTTC. As protein: CASSPMWGDEQFF.

This clone was observed a single time. CDR3 in amino acids: CASSLGRHIGQETQYF. Written as DNA, the CDR3 is TGTGCCAGCAGCTTAGGACGACACATCGGCCAAGAGACCCAGTACTTC. The J gene is TRBJ2-5, the V gene TRBV11-2; no definite D call. V was shortened by 1 base and J by 1 base, with 13 bases between the two germline ends. This CDR3 is built from 16 residues. Germline V CDR1 and CDR2: SGHAT, FQNNGV.

V and J are TRBV24-1 and TRBJ2-1; TRBD2 agrees at 8 bases. The CDR3 is 17 residues long. Germline V CDR1 and CDR2: KGHDR, SFDVKD. The V segment lost 4 bases and the J segment 9 bases; nucleotides outside the gene matches: 16. The DNA of the CDR3 is TGTGCCACCAGTGACCCCGCCGCAGCGGGAGTCTCTGGTGAGCAGTTCTTC. Protein sequence: CATSDPAAAGVSGEQFF.

This clone was seen a handful of times. The chain couples TRBV5-6 to TRBJ1-2; TRBD1 matches at 9 bases. J gave up 3 bases and V 0 bases, and 3 bases lay outside the gene matches. CDR1 and CDR2 from the germline V gene are SGHDT and YYEEEE. The CDR3 spans 15 residues. CDR3 nucleotide sequence: TGTGCCAGCAGCTTGGGTACAGGGGGCGACTATGGCTACACCTTC. Encoded protein: CASSLGTGGDYGYTF.

The rearrangement uses TRBV30 and TRBJ2-7; 7 bases are shared with TRBD1. The germline CDR1 and CDR2 sequences are GTSNPN and SVGIG (reference sequence). The CDR3 consists of 14 residues. Germline trimming cut 4 bases from V and 3 bases from J; bases unmatched to any gene: 9. The CDR3 spells CAWNPPGQSYEQYF. The CDR3 DNA reads as TGTGCCTGGAATCCTCCGGGACAGAGCTACGAGCAGTACTTC.

The sample holds one count of this clone. This chain joins TRBV7-9 and TRBJ1-2; 7 bases are a match to TRBD1. CDR1 is SEHNR and CDR2 is FQNEAQ in the germline V gene (reference sequence). This CDR3 contains 13 residues. V shed 6 bases and J 4 bases; nucleotides not matched to a gene: 5. CDR3: CASRTTGTYGYTF. The CDR3, as DNA: TGTGCCAGCAGAACGACAGGGACCTATGGCTACACCTTC.

The chain recombines TRBV11-2 with TRBJ2-1; 9 bases align to TRBD2. The germline CDR1 and CDR2 sequences are SGHAT and FQNNGV. V gave up 4 bases and J gave up 4 bases; unmatched junction bases: 8. This CDR3 contains 16 residues. CDR3 nucleotide sequence: TGTGCCAGCAGCTCCTATAGCGGGAGACAATACAATGAGCAGTTCTTC. Protein product: CASSSYSGRQYNEQFF.

The rearrangement links TRBV19 to TRBJ2-2; TRBD1 aligns across 8 bases. The CDR3 runs to 17 residues. Germline V gene data show CDR1 as LNHDA and CDR2 as SQIVND (reference sequence). The junction had 16 bases not matched to a gene; V was cut back by 5 bases and J by 8 bases. CDR3 loop: CASSPRTGRIRPGELFF. CDR3 sequence (DNA): TGTGCCAGTAGTCCCAGGACAGGGCGCATAAGACCGGGGGAGCTGTTTTTT.

This clone was detected once. The same CDR3 arises from other DNA sequences in this sample as well. The chain recombines TRBV12-3 or TRBV12-4 with TRBJ2-5, with D perhaps TRBD2 (5 bases). V lost 5 bases and J lost 5, with 6 bases in between. The CDR3 runs 11 residues. The CDR3 loop is CASSQRETQYF. CDR3 sequence (DNA): TGTGCCAGCAGTCAGCGGGAGACCCAGTACTTC.